A selection of T cell receptor beta chains follows, all from one sample in a study of blood T cell repertoires in COVID-19. Generated by immunoSEQ multiplex PCR, the TCRdb table keeps only in-frame clones and is missing some. This table has about 190,000 clones, roughly nine tenths appearing once. Sequenced: peripheral blood. Receptor source: a man aged 35 to 55 with acute or convalescent COVID-19. Both conserved end residues are part of each CDR3. The D gene is left open where the match is weak. A clone size is listed for some rows: how often the clone was seen (once, few, many), or a class if it is expanded.

J: TRBJ2-3
D: TRBD2
V: TRBV5-4
size: once
CDR3: CASRFSGTSGSTDTQYF
DNA: TGTGCCAGCAGATTTTCCGGGACTAGCGGGTCCACAGATACGCAGTATTTT

J: TRBJ2-5
D: TRBD2
V: TRBV2
size: NA
CDR3: CASRDGTSGGRQETQYF
DNA: TGTGCCAGCAGGGACGGGACTAGCGGGGGGAGACAAGAGACCCAGTACTTC

J: TRBJ2-7
D: NA
V: TRBV14
size: NA
CDR3: CASSQDLRGHEQYF
DNA: TGTGCCAGCAGCCAAGATCTTCGGGGTCACGAGCAGTACTTC

J: TRBJ1-6
D: TRBD1
V: TRBV7-9
size: NA
CDR3: CASSLEGTGNNSPLHF
DNA: TGTGCCAGCAGCTTAGAAGGGACAGGGAACAATTCACCCCTCCACTTT

J: TRBJ2-7
D: NA
V: TRBV23-1
size: NA
CDR3: CASSRSSDHDKLTRGTTYEQYF
DNA: TGCGCCAGCAGTCGGTCGTCAGATCACGACAAGCTTACACGGGGTACGACCTACGAGCAGTACTTC

J: TRBJ2-3
D: NA
V: TRBV7-8
size: NA
CDR3: CASSFWAGTDTDTQYF
DNA: TGTGCCAGCAGCTTTTGGGCGGGAACGGACACAGATACGCAGTATTTT

J: TRBJ1-1
D: NA
V: TRBV29-1
size: once
CDR3: CSVCDKLNTEAFF
DNA: TGCAGCGTCTGTGACAAATTGAACACTGAAGCTTTCTTT

J: TRBJ2-7
D: NA
V: TRBV28
size: NA
CDR3: CASSFLDTHEQYF
DNA: TGTGCCAGCAGTTTCTTGGACACTCACGAGCAGTACTTC

J: TRBJ1-5
D: TRBD1
V: TRBV2
size: NA
CDR3: CASSITGENVQPQHF
DNA: TGTGCCAGCAGTATCACAGGGGAGAACGTGCAGCCCCAGCATTTT

J: TRBJ2-5
D: TRBD2
V: TRBV5-1
size: NA
CDR3: CASSQTAGGIGETQYF
DNA: TGCGCCAGCAGCCAAACAGCGGGGGGGATCGGAGAGACCCAGTACTTC

J: TRBJ1-1
D: NA
V: TRBV5-4
size: NA
CDR3: CASSLRGMNTEAFF
DNA: TGTGCCAGCAGCTTACGAGGGATGAACACTGAAGCTTTCTTT

J: TRBJ1-3
D: TRBD1
V: TRBV7-2
size: NA
CDR3: CASSLGVQGAYTIYF
DNA: TGTGCCAGCAGCTTAGGGGTACAGGGGGCCTACACCATATATTTT

J: TRBJ1-5
D: NA
V: TRBV12-5
size: many
CDR3: CASGPLTHSNQPQHF
DNA: TGTGCTAGTGGTCCCCTCACTCATAGCAATCAGCCCCAGCATTTT

J: TRBJ1-4
D: NA
V: TRBV11-2
size: NA
CDR3: CASSFTSAANEKLFF
DNA: TGTGCCAGCAGCTTCACGAGTGCGGCTAATGAAAAACTGTTTTTT

J: TRBJ1-2
D: NA
V: TRBV2
size: NA
CDR3: CASSEAQTFYGYTF
DNA: TGTGCCAGCAGTGAAGCGCAGACTTTCTATGGCTACACCTTC

J: TRBJ2-7
D: NA
V: TRBV7-8
size: NA
CDR3: CASSLSGSLKEQYF
DNA: TGTGCCAGCAGCTTAAGCGGCAGCCTGAAGGAGCAGTACTTC

J: TRBJ1-5
D: NA
V: TRBV6-1
size: NA
CDR3: CASSDAITINRADQPQHF
DNA: TGTGCCAGCAGTGACGCGATAACTATCAACAGGGCCGATCAGCCCCAGCATTTT

J: TRBJ2-3
D: NA
V: TRBV24-1
size: NA
CDR3: CATSVGSTDTQYF
DNA: TGTGCCACCAGTGTGGGCTCCACAGATACGCAGTATTTT

J: TRBJ1-6
D: NA
V: TRBV6-4
size: NA
CDR3: CASSDHRYNSPLHF
DNA: TGTGCCAGCAGTGATCACAGATATAATTCACCCCTCCACTTT

J: TRBJ1-1
D: TRBD1
V: TRBV6-5
size: NA
CDR3: CASRGGQGYTEAFF
DNA: TGTGCCAGCAGGGGTGGACAGGGGTACACTGAAGCTTTCTTT

J: TRBJ1-4
D: TRBD1
V: TRBV4-1
size: NA
CDR3: CASSLTLRDSNEKLFF
DNA: TGCGCCAGCAGCCTGACCCTCCGGGACAGTAATGAAAAACTGTTTTTT

J: TRBJ2-7
D: NA
V: TRBV6-1
size: NA
CDR3: CASSDWANVNPYEQYF
DNA: TGTGCCAGCAGTGATTGGGCCAACGTTAATCCCTACGAGCAGTACTTC

J: TRBJ1-2
D: TRBD1
V: TRBV6-2/TRBV6-3
size: NA
CDR3: CASSDRAAYGYTF
DNA: TGTGCCAGCAGTGACAGGGCGGCATATGGCTACACCTTC

J: TRBJ1-2
D: NA
V: TRBV27
size: NA
CDR3: CASSTSPPGNGYTF
DNA: TGTGCCAGCAGTACCTCTCCTCCAGGGAATGGCTACACCTTC

J: TRBJ2-2
D: TRBD1
V: TRBV28
size: NA
CDR3: CASSLGTGGTGELFF
DNA: TGTGCCAGCAGTTTGGGGACAGGCGGCACCGGGGAGCTGTTTTTT

J: TRBJ2-7
D: NA
V: TRBV30
size: NA
CDR3: CAWRQSRFYEQYF
DNA: TGTGCCTGGAGACAGTCGAGATTCTACGAGCAGTACTTC

J: TRBJ2-7
D: TRBD1
V: TRBV5-1
size: NA
CDR3: CASSSSPGQISYEQYF
DNA: TGCGCCAGCAGCTCGAGTCCGGGACAGATCTCCTACGAGCAGTACTTC

J: TRBJ2-7
D: TRBD1
V: TRBV7-9
size: NA
CDR3: CASSLGQGLGEQYF
DNA: TGTGCCAGCAGCTTAGGACAGGGTCTAGGAGAGCAGTACTTC

J: TRBJ1-5
D: TRBD1
V: TRBV18
size: few
CDR3: CASSAGQGAYQPQHF
DNA: TGTGCCAGCTCAGCCGGACAGGGGGCATATCAGCCCCAGCATTTT

J: TRBJ1-1
D: TRBD1
V: TRBV23-1
size: NA
CDR3: CASSQTLRQGKKNTEAFF
DNA: TGCGCCAGCAGTCAAACTCTACGACAGGGGAAAAAGAACACTGAAGCTTTCTTT

J: TRBJ1-2
D: NA
V: TRBV6-2/TRBV6-3
size: NA
CDR3: CASSYQHVPNYGYTF
DNA: TGTGCCAGCAGTTACCAACACGTACCTAACTATGGCTACACCTTC

J: TRBJ2-3
D: NA
V: TRBV4-1
size: once
CDR3: CASSQEGGPGTDTQYF
DNA: TGCGCCAGCAGCCAAGAGGGGGGTCCGGGCACAGATACGCAGTATTTT

J: TRBJ2-7
D: NA
V: TRBV7-9
size: NA
CDR3: CASSLRQYEQYF
DNA: TGTGCCAGCAGCTTAAGACAGTACGAGCAGTACTTC

J: TRBJ1-5
D: TRBD1
V: TRBV5-1
size: NA
CDR3: CASSLEAGGDQPQHF
DNA: TGCGCCAGCAGCTTGGAGGCAGGGGGAGATCAGCCCCAGCATTTT

J: TRBJ2-3
D: NA
V: TRBV7-6
size: NA
CDR3: CASSFQGRGTDTQYF
DNA: TGTGCCAGCAGCTTCCAGGGGCGAGGCACAGATACGCAGTATTTT

J: TRBJ2-3
D: NA
V: TRBV25-1
size: NA
CDR3: CASNPGQSLGTQYF
DNA: TGTGCCAGTAATCCGGGACAAAGCCTGGGTACGCAGTATTTT

J: TRBJ2-5
D: NA
V: TRBV10-2
size: few
CDR3: CASSGQPQETQYF
DNA: TGCGCCAGCAGTGGACAGCCGCAAGAGACCCAGTACTTC

J: TRBJ1-2
D: TRBD1
V: TRBV7-2
size: NA
CDR3: CASSLVGGTGEGYTF
DNA: TGTGCCAGCAGCTTAGTAGGGGGGACAGGCGAGGGCTACACCTTC

J: TRBJ2-7
D: NA
V: TRBV7-6
size: NA
CDR3: CASSRPADEQYF
DNA: TGTGCCAGCAGCCGGCCCGCGGACGAGCAGTACTTC

J: TRBJ2-4
D: NA
V: TRBV19
size: NA
CDR3: CASCEGALAKNIQYF
DNA: TGTGCCTCATGTGAGGGCGCGTTAGCCAAAAACATTCAGTACTTC

J: TRBJ1-4
D: NA
V: TRBV28
size: NA
CDR3: CASRTGQLNEKLFF
DNA: TGTGCCAGCAGGACCGGACAGCTTAATGAAAAACTGTTTTTT

J: TRBJ2-7
D: TRBD1
V: TRBV7-6
size: NA
CDR3: CASSQGVGFSYEQYF
DNA: TGTGCCAGCAGCCAGGGGGTGGGATTCTCCTACGAGCAGTACTTC

J: TRBJ1-6
D: TRBD1
V: TRBV7-2
size: NA
CDR3: CASSEGQGRNSPLHF
DNA: TGTGCCAGCAGCGAAGGACAGGGCAGGAATTCACCCCTCCACTTT

J: TRBJ1-2
D: TRBD1
V: TRBV7-2
size: NA
CDR3: CASSYQRDRERGYTF
DNA: TGTGCCAGCAGCTACCAACGGGACAGGGAACGCGGCTACACCTTC

J: TRBJ2-2
D: NA
V: TRBV5-1
size: NA
CDR3: CASSLFSGPNTGELFF
DNA: TGCGCCAGCAGCTTGTTTTCAGGGCCGAACACCGGGGAGCTGTTTTTT

J: TRBJ2-3
D: TRBD2
V: TRBV7-2
size: NA
CDR3: CASSLMGLAGGLTDTQYF
DNA: TGTGCCAGCAGCTTAATGGGACTAGCGGGGGGCCTCACAGATACGCAGTATTTT

J: TRBJ2-2
D: NA
V: TRBV7-2
size: NA
CDR3: CASSLVMGHGTGELFF
DNA: TGTGCCAGCAGCTTAGTCATGGGGCACGGAACCGGGGAGCTGTTTTTT

J: TRBJ2-7
D: TRBD1
V: TRBV6-5
size: NA
CDR3: CASSYSGTGVYEQYF
DNA: TGTGCCAGCAGTTACTCCGGGACAGGGGTCTACGAGCAGTACTTC

J: TRBJ2-1
D: NA
V: TRBV29-1
size: NA
CDR3: CSARDSISYNEQFF
DNA: TGCAGCGCCCGGGACTCCATCTCCTACAATGAGCAGTTCTTC

J: TRBJ1-2
D: NA
V: TRBV5-4
size: NA
CDR3: CASSPTAGGPPRYGYTF
DNA: TGTGCCAGCAGCCCTACCGCAGGCGGGCCCCCTAGGTATGGCTACACCTTC

J: TRBJ1-4
D: NA
V: TRBV4-3
size: NA
CDR3: CASSQDWGATNEKLFF
DNA: TGCGCCAGCAGCCAAGACTGGGGAGCAACTAATGAAAAACTGTTTTTT